These 30 T cell receptor beta chains originate from one sample sequenced in a study of control samples from healthy donors and cancer patients. Here immunoSEQ multiplex PCR was the method, and the copy in TCRdb shows in-frame clones only, minus some. In the table there are about 130,000 clones, roughly 90% of which are singletons. The sequencing sample was made of blood. Receptors were obtained from a man between 18 and 29 years old in good health.

The chain uses TRBV6-5 and TRBJ1-3; D not resolved. CDR1 is MNHEY and CDR2 is SVGAGI in the germline V gene. The CDR3 contains 14 residues. V was shortened by 5 bases and J by 3 bases, with 11 bases between the two germline ends. The CDR3 sequence: CASSKGWDGNTIYF. The CDR3 DNA reads TGTGCCAGCAGTAAGGGCTGGGATGGAAACACCATATATTTT.

This sequence joins TRBV7-2 and TRBJ2-2, with 9 bases that match TRBD1. V gave up 6 bases and J gave up 3 bases; unmatched junction bases: 5. Germline assignment: CDR1 SGHTA and CDR2 FQGNSA. The CDR3 contains 15 residues. The CDR3 DNA follows: TGTGCCAGCAGTTCAGGGACAGGGTACACCGGGGAGCTGTTTTTT. Its protein product is CASSSGTGYTGELFF.

This clone was found once. The rearrangement links TRBV18 to TRBJ2-3; D remains unclear. The germline V gene encodes CDR1 KGHSH and CDR2 LQKENI. This CDR3 spans 16 amino acids. V was trimmed by 5 bases and J by 0 bases, leaving 15 bases between them. This CDR3 reads CASSIDSGPSTDTQYF. The DNA of the CDR3 is TGTGCCAGCTCAATCGACTCCGGCCCTAGCACAGATACGCAGTATTTT.

This clone was detected once. CDR3 loop: CASSLGRGPTDTQYF. The CDR3 DNA is TGCGCCAGCAGCTTGGGGCGGGGTCCCACAGATACGCAGTATTTT. The V call is TRBV5-1, the J call TRBJ2-3; a weak D match, TRBD2 (6 bases). Germline loops: CDR1 SGHRS, CDR2 YFSETQ. Trimming left V 0 bases short and J 2 bases short, with 10 bases between. The CDR3 length is 15 residues. Full variable domain (outside the CDR3, taken from reference TRBV5-1 and TRBJ2-3): KAGVTQTPRYLIKTRGQQVTLSCSPISGHRSVSWYQQTPGQGLQFLFEYFSETQRNKGNFPGRFSGRQFSNSRSEMNVSTLELGDSALYLCASSLGRGPTDTQYFGPGTRLTVL.

The genes are TRBV6-5 and TRBJ1-6; maybe TRBD1 (6 bases). CDR1 and CDR2 (germline): MNHEY, SVGAGI. The CDR3 loop spans 14 amino acids. With 5 bases removed from V and 4 bases from J, the gap between germline ends came to 9 bases. CDR3 nucleotides: TGTGCCAGCAGTCCCGGACAGTATAATTCACCCCTCCACTTT. As protein: CASSPGQYNSPLHF.

The genes are TRBV2 and TRBJ2-4, with D unclear. Germline V gene sequence: CDR1 SNHLY, CDR2 FYNNEI. The length of the CDR3 is 16 residues. Trimming cost V 4 bases and J 8 bases, with 21 bases left between them. The CDR3 here is CASSGRPNNRVYIQYF. The CDR3 DNA follows: TGTGCCAGCAGTGGGCGGCCTAACAATCGGGTATACATTCAGTACTTC.

This chain links TRBV13 with TRBJ2-3; TRBD1 matches 11 bases. The CDR3 is 17 residues long. Trimming removed 0 bases from V and 7 bases from J; junction bases left unmatched: 9. Germline CDR1 reads PRHDT; CDR2 reads FYEKMQ (reference sequence). In nucleotides, the CDR3 is TGTGCCAGCAGCTTAGGCCTTGGACAGGGGGCGATGAATACGCAGTATTTT. Amino acid sequence: CASSLGLGQGAMNTQYF. The full variable domain, in which reference TRBV13 and TRBJ2-3 provide the parts outside the CDR3, is AAGVIQSPRHLIKEKRETATLKCYPIPRHDTVYWYQQGPGQDPQFLISFYEKMQSDKGSIPDRFSAQQFSDYHSELNMSSLELGDSALYFCASSLGLGQGAMNTQYFGPGTRLTVL.

The chain has TRBV4-1 and TRBJ2-1, with 9 bases that match TRBD2. J gave up 7 bases and V 2 bases, and 6 bases lay outside the gene matches. Germline loops: CDR1 MGHRA, CDR2 YSYEKL. The CDR3 has 15 residues. CDR3 loop: CASSQLGLAGNEQFF. In DNA form, the CDR3 reads TGCGCCAGCAGCCAACTTGGCCTAGCGGGGAATGAGCAGTTCTTC.

CDR3 sequence: CASSREGGYGYTF. CDR3 bases: TGTGCCAGCAGCCGCGAGGGGGGCTATGGCTACACCTTC. The V gene is TRBV11-3, the J gene TRBJ1-2; possible D gene TRBD1, 6 bases. The CDR3 is 13 amino acids. V shed 5 bases and J shed 4 bases, with 11 bases lying between them. Germline V gene lookup returns CDR1 SGHNT and CDR2 YENEEA.

The chain joins TRBV15 to TRBJ1-5; no clear D. There are 13 residues in the CDR3. Trimming cost V 0 bases and J 9 bases, with 9 bases left between them. Germline loops: CDR1 LNHNV, CDR2 YYDKDF (reference sequence). The CDR3 reads CATSREIFWPQHF. DNA for the CDR3: TGTGCCACCAGCAGAGAAATTTTCTGGCCCCAGCATTTT. Filled out from reference TRBV15 and TRBJ1-5, the complete variable domain reads DAMVIQNPRYQVTQFGKPVTLSCSQTLNHNVMYWYQQKSSQAPKLLFHYYDKDFNNEADTPDNFQSRRPNTSFCFLDIRSPGLGDTAMYLCATSREIFWPQHFGDGTRLSIL.

This chain uses TRBV19 with TRBJ1-5; no clear D. V was pared by 3 bases and J by 4 bases, with 7 bases between. The length of the CDR3 is 13 residues. Looked up from germline, CDR1 is LNHDA and CDR2 is SQIVND (reference sequence). CDR3 in amino acids: CASSIPFNQPQHF. The CDR3 DNA is TGTGCCAGTAGTATTCCCTTTAATCAGCCCCAGCATTTT.

This rearrangement joins TRBV2 to TRBJ1-1; tentatively, D is TRBD1 (6 bases). In germline, CDR1 is SNHLY, CDR2 FYNNEI. V lost 3 bases, J lost 4 bases, and 12 bases lay in between. The CDR3 contains 14 residues. The CDR3 DNA reads as TGTGCCAGCAGTGAGACAGGAGGGAGCACTGAAGCTTTCTTT. This sequence encodes CASSETGGSTEAFF.

The rearrangement joins TRBV6-2 or TRBV6-3 to TRBJ2-1; 8 bases are a match to TRBD1. V shed 5 bases and J 9 bases; nucleotides not matched to a gene: 6. This CDR3 contains 13 residues. Germline V gives CDR1 MNHEY, CDR2 SVGEGT. The CDR3 loop reads CASSPGQDTEQFF. DNA of the CDR3: TGTGCCAGCAGTCCGGGACAGGACACTGAGCAGTTCTTC.

This clone was seen just once. J is TRBJ2-5 and V is TRBV11-2; TRBD2 agrees at 12 bases. V was clipped by 5 bases and J by 1 base; unmatched bases: 5. The CDR3 runs to 16 residues. Germline V CDR1 and CDR2: SGHAT, FQNNGV. The CDR3 DNA follows: TGTGCCAGCAGCCCGCGACTAGCGGGGGCCCAAGAGACCCAGTACTTC. This sequence encodes CASSPRLAGAQETQYF.

This clone was counted between two and nine times. The rearrangement uses TRBV19 and TRBJ2-3, with a tentative D call TRBD1 (6 bases). CDR1 is LNHDA, CDR2 SQIVND, per germline (reference sequence). The CDR3 contains 10 residues. The CDR3 loop is CAAGVHTQYF. The CDR3 DNA reads TGTGCGGCAGGGGTTCATACGCAGTATTTT. The full variable domain, in which reference TRBV19 and TRBJ2-3 provide the parts outside the CDR3, is DGGITQSPKYLFRKEGQNVTLSCEQNLNHDAMYWYRQDPGQGLRLIYYSQIVNDFQKGDIAEGYSVSREKKESFPLTVTSAQKNPTAFYLCAAGVHTQYFGPGTRLTVL.

The genes are TRBV15 and TRBJ2-3, with D hard to call. Deletions cut 1 base from V and 8 bases from J, with 4 bases between. This CDR3 comprises 11 residues. Germline CDR1 LNHNV, CDR2 YYDKDF (reference sequence). CDR3 region: CATSRGLTQYF. Written as DNA, the CDR3 is TGTGCCACCAGCAGAGGTCTTACGCAGTATTTT.

This clone was observed once. The V gene is TRBV18, the J gene TRBJ1-4; unclear D gene. From germline, CDR1 is KGHSH and CDR2 LQKENI. The CDR3 is 12 residues long. V shed 0 bases and J shed 7 bases, with 3 bases lying between them. CDR3: CASSPPGEKLFF. CDR3 DNA: TGTGCCAGCTCACCACCGGGTGAAAAACTGTTTTTT.

CDR3 region: CSARLGDGYTF. CDR3 nucleotide sequence: TGCAGTGCTAGATTAGGGGATGGCTACACCTTC. The rearrangement uses TRBV20-1 and TRBJ1-2; a possible D gene is TRBD1 (5 bases). From germline, CDR1 is DFQATT and CDR2 SNEGSKA (reference sequence). V was clipped by 2 bases and J by 6 bases, with 7 bases between them. CDR3 size: 11 residues.

V and J are TRBV7-2 and TRBJ2-7; D gene uncertain. From germline, CDR1 is SGHTA and CDR2 FQGNSA. The germline V and J ends were trimmed by 4 bases and 3 bases, with 16 bases remaining between them. CDR3 size: 15 residues. CDR3 in amino acids: CASSSLTLRGYEQYF. For the CDR3, the DNA is TGTGCCAGCAGCTCCCTGACACTTAGAGGCTACGAGCAGTACTTC.

The rearrangement uses TRBV9 and TRBJ2-3, with a tentative D call TRBD2 (5 bases). The CDR3 runs to 15 residues. The germline gives CDR1 SGDLS, CDR2 YYNGEE. Trimming stripped 7 bases from V and 1 base from J, with 16 bases between. The CDR3 bases are TGTGCCAGCGCGAGGGAAGGGCAGGGCACAGATACGCAGTATTTT. This sequence encodes CASAREGQGTDTQYF.

The J gene is TRBJ2-4, the V gene TRBV2, with 7 positions matching TRBD1. The V gene end was trimmed by 6 bases and the J gene end by 15 bases; junction bases not matched to a gene: 8. The CDR3 length is 11 residues. Germline assignment: CDR1 SNHLY and CDR2 FYNNEI. CDR3 amino acids: CASSLDRVGYF. CDR3 sequence (DNA): TGTGCCAGCAGCCTTGACAGGGTGGGGTACTTC.

The V and J genes are TRBV5-1 and TRBJ2-7, with TRBD2 as a possible D gene (6 bases). V was cut by 5 bases and J by 1 base, with 7 bases left in between. The CDR3 sequence is 12 residues long. In germline, CDR1 is SGHRS, CDR2 YFSETQ. DNA of the CDR3: TGCGCCAGCAGGGAGGGATCCTACGAGCAGTACTTC. As protein: CASREGSYEQYF.

This CDR3 is CAETGGDGYTF. The CDR3 DNA follows: TGTGCAGAGACAGGGGGCGATGGCTACACCTTC. The chain recombines TRBV7-9 with TRBJ1-2; 10 bases are shared with TRBD1. Germline V gene data show CDR1 as SEHNR and CDR2 as FQNEAQ (reference sequence). The CDR3 is made up of 11 amino acids.

CDR3 residues: CASSLEGQQPQHF. CDR3 DNA: TGTGCCAGCAGTTTAGAGGGCCAACAGCCCCAGCATTTT. The chain has TRBV27 and TRBJ1-5; D is uncertain. Germline V CDR1 and CDR2: MNHEY, SMNVEV (reference sequence). Deletions cut 2 bases from V and 7 bases from J, with 9 bases between. The length of the CDR3 is 13 residues.

This chain joins TRBV11-3 and TRBJ2-3; D unresolved. The CDR3 is 15 residues long. V gave up 5 bases and J gave up 2 bases, with 14 bases separating them. The germline gives CDR1 SGHNT, CDR2 YENEEA. CDR3: CASSPYYPYTDTQYF. The CDR3 bases are TGTGCCAGCAGCCCATACTACCCATACACAGATACGCAGTATTTT.

Of note for this clone: The same CDR3 also results from other DNA sequences found in this sample. V and J are TRBV9 and TRBJ1-2; tentative D call: TRBD1 (5 bases). Germline V lookup: CDR1 SGDLS, CDR2 YYNGEE. The ends were cut back, 4 bases at V and 1 base at J, with 11 bases in the middle. The CDR3 length is 14 residues. CDR3: CASSPGGSNYGYTF. The DNA for the CDR3 is TGTGCCAGCAGCCCCGGGGGGAGTAACTATGGCTACACCTTC.

The chain couples TRBV28 to TRBJ2-4; D is possibly TRBD2 (6 bases). The length of the CDR3 is 13 residues. Trimming cost V 6 bases and J 9 bases, with 15 bases left between them. Per germline, CDR1 MDHEN and CDR2 SYDVKM. The CDR3 sequence is CASSPGSTAIQYF. The CDR3 DNA reads as TGTGCCAGCAGCCCCGGGAGTACGGCCATTCAGTACTTC. The whole variable domain, remainder taken from reference TRBV28 and TRBJ2-4, is DVKVTQSSRYLVKRTGEKVFLECVQDMDHENMFWYRQDPGLGLRLIYFSYDVKMKEKGDIPEGYSVSREKKERFSLILESASTNQTSMYLCASSPGSTAIQYFGAGTRLSVL.

The chain couples TRBV18 to TRBJ2-1; 9 bases map to TRBD2. The CDR3 spans 15 residues. Trimming cost V 4 bases and J 7 bases; bases outside gene matches: 8. Germline V CDR1 and CDR2: KGHSH, LQKENI. CDR3 in amino acids: CASSRAGGPWNEQFF. CDR3 sequence (DNA): TGTGCCAGCTCACGGGCGGGGGGGCCGTGGAATGAGCAGTTCTTC.

The chain is built from TRBV7-3 and TRBJ2-7, with 7 bases that match TRBD1. Germline-derived CDR1 and CDR2 are SGHTA and FQGTGA. CDR3 length: 14 residues. V shed 2 bases, J shed 7 bases, and the junction held 8 bases outside the gene matches. The CDR3 DNA is TGTGCCAGCAGCTTAGGGCAGGGGGTGTGGGAGCAGTACTTC. Protein product: CASSLGQGVWEQYF.

V and J are TRBV4-1 and TRBJ1-1, with D maybe TRBD1 (6 bases). Germline V gene data show CDR1 as MGHRA and CDR2 as YSYEKL. Trimming removed 1 base from V and 2 bases from J, with 14 bases in between. The CDR3 sequence is 16 residues long. The CDR3 DNA follows: TGCGCCAGCAGCCAAGCTGGGGACACAATAAACACTGAAGCTTTCTTT. Protein product: CASSQAGDTINTEAFF.